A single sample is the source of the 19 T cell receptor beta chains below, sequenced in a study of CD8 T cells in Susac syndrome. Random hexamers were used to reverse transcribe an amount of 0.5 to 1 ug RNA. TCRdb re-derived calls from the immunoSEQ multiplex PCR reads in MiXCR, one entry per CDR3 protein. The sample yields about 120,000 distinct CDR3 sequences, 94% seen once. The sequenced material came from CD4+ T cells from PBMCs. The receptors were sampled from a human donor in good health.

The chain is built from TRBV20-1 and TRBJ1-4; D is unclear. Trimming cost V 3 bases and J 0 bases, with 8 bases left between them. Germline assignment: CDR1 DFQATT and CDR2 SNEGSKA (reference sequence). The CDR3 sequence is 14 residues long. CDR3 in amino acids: CSASVGATNEKLFF. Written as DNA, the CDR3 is TGCAGTGCTAGCGTGGGTGCAACTAATGAAAAACTGTTTTTT.

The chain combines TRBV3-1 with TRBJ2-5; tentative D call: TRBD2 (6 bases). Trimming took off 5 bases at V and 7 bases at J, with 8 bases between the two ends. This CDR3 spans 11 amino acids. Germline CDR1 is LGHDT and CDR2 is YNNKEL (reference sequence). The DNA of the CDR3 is TGTGCCAGCAGCGTCGGGGGGACCCAGTACTTC. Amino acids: CASSVGGTQYF.

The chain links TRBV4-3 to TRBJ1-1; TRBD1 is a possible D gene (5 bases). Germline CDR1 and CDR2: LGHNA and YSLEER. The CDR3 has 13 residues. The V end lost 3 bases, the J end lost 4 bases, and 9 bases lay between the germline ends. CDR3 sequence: CASSQRGATEAFF. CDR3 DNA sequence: TGCGCCAGCAGCCAGAGAGGGGCCACTGAAGCTTTCTTT.

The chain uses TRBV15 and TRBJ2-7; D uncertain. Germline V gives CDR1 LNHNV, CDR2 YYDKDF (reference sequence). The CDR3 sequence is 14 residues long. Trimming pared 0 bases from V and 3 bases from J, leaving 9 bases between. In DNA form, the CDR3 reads TGTGCCACCAGCAGAGAGAGGAGAAACTACGAGCAGTACTTC. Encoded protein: CATSRERRNYEQYF.

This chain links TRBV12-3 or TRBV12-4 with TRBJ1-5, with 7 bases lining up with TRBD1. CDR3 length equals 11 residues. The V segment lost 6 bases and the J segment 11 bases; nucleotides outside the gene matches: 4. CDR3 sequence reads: CASSLDRAQHF. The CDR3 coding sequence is TGTGCCAGCAGCCTAGACAGGGCCCAGCATTTT.

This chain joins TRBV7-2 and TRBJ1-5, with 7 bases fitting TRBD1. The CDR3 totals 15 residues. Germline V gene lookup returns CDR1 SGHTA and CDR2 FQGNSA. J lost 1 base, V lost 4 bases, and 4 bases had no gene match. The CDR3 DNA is TGTGCCAGCAGCTCCACAGGGGACAGCAATCAGCCCCAGCATTTT. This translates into CASSSTGDSNQPQHF. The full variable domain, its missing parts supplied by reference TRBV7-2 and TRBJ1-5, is GAGVSQSPSNKVTEKGKDVELRCDPISGHTALYWYRQSLGQGLEFLIYFQGNSAPDKSGLPSDRFSAERTGGSVSTLTIQRTQQEDSAVYLCASSSTGDSNQPQHFGDGTRLSIL.

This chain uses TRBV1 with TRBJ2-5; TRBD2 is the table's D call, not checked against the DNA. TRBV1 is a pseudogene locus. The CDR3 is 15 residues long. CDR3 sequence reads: CTSSRLAGIRETQYF. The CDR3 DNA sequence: TGCACCAGCAGCAGACTAGCGGGAATCCGAGAGACCCAGTACTTC.

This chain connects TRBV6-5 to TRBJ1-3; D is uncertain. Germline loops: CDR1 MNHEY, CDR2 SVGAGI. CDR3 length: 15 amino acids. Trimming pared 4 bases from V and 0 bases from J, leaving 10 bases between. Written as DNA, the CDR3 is TGTGCCAGCAGTTTCACCATGAGCTCTGGAAACACCATATATTTT. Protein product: CASSFTMSSGNTIYF.

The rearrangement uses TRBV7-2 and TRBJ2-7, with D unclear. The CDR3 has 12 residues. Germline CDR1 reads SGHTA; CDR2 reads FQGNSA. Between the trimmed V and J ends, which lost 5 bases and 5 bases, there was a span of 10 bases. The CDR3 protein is CASSPRHNEQYF. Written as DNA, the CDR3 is TGTGCCAGCAGCCCCCGACACAACGAGCAGTACTTC.

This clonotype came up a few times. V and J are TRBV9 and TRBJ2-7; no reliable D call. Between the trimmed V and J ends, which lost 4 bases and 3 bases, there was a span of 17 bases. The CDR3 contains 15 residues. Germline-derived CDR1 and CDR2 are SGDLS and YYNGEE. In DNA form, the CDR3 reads TGTGCCAGCAGCCCGAACCTAGAGGCACTCTACGAGCAGTACTTC. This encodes CASSPNLEALYEQYF.

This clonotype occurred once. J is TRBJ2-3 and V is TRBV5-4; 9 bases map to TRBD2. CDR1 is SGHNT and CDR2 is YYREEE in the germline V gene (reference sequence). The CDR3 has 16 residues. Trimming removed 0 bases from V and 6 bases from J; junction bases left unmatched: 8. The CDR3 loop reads CASSLGTSVDLDTQYF. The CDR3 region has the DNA TGTGCCAGCAGCTTGGGGACTAGCGTCGATCTGGATACGCAGTATTTT.

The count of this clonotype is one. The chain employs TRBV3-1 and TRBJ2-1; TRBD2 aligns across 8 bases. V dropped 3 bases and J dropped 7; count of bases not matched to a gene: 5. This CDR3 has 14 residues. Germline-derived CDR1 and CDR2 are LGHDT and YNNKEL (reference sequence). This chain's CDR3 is CASSHSGRANEQFF. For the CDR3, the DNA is TGTGCCAGCAGCCACAGCGGGAGAGCAAATGAGCAGTTCTTC.

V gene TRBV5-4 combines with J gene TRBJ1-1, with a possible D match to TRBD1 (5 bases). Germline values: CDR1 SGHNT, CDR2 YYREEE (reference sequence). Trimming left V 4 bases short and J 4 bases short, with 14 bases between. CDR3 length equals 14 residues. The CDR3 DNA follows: TGTGCCAGCAGCATGGGGGGAAGTGGCACTGAAGCTTTCTTT. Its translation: CASSMGGSGTEAFF. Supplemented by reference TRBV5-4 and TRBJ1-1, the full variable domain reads ETGVTQSPTHLIKTRGQQVTLRCSSQSGHNTVSWYQQALGQGPQFIFQYYREEENGRGNFPPRFSGLQFPNYSSELNVNALELDDSALYLCASSMGGSGTEAFFGQGTRLTVV.

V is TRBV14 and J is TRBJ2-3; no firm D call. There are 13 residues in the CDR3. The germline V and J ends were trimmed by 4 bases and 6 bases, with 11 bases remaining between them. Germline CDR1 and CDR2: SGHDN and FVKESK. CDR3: CASSPRIRDTQYF. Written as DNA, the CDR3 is TGTGCCAGCAGCCCTCGGATTCGGGATACGCAGTATTTT. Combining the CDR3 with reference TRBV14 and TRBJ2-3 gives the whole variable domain EAGVTQFPSHSVIEKGQTVTLRCDPISGHDNLYWYRRVMGKEIKFLLHFVKESKQDESGMPNNRFLAERTGGTYSTLKVQPAELEDSGVYFCASSPRIRDTQYFGPGTRLTVL.

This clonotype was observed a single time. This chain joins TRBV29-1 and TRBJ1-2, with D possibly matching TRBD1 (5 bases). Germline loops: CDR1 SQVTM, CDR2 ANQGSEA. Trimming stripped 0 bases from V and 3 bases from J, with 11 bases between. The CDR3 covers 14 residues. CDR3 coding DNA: TGCAGCGTTGAAGATAAGGAGGGACACTATGGCTACACCTTC. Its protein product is CSVEDKEGHYGYTF.

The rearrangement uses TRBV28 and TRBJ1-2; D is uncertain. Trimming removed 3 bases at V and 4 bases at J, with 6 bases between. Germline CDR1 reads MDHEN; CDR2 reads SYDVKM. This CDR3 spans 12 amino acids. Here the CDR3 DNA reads TGTGCCAGCAGTTTCGCGGGCTATGGCTACACCTTC. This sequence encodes CASSFAGYGYTF.

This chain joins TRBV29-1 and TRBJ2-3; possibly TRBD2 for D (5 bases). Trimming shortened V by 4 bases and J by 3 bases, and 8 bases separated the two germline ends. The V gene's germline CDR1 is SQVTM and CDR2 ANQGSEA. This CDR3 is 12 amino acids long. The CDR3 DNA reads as TGCAGCGTTGTAGAGGGAACAGATACGCAGTATTTT. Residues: CSVVEGTDTQYF.

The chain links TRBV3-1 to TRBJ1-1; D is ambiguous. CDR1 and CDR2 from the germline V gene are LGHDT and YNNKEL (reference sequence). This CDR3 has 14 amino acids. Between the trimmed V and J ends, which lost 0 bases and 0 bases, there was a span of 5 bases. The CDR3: CASSQDRVNTEAFF. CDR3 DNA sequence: TGTGCCAGCAGCCAAGATAGGGTGAACACTGAAGCTTTCTTT.

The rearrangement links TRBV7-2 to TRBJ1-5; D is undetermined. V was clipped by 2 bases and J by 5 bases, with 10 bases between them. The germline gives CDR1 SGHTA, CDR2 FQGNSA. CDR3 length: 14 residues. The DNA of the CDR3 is TGTGCCAGCAGCTTACTTCCGGTAGATCAGCCCCAGCATTTT. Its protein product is CASSLLPVDQPQHF.